This T cell receptor (beta chain) originates from a study of cytomegalovirus exposure and HLA in healthy donors. About the study: Researchers found that about 82% of about 400 genotyped donors fell within the Caucasian-associated ancestry cluster. Broader study findings: Productive rates of about 87% or about 30% were seen for most TCR beta V segments in an earlier analysis. Later on, an analysis found that several of the most significant clusters appeared to be linked to common viral pathogens, which included parvovirus B19.

Regarding this clone: Its specificity is unknown.

Primers: 60 Vbeta forward and 13 Jbeta reverse. The assay was immunoSEQ multiplex PCR, and TCRdb's table has in-frame clones only and misses some. The sample lists about 200,000 clones, 85% occurring once. The CDR3 runs to 13 residues. Germline trimming cut 3 bases from V and 7 bases from J; bases unmatched to any gene: 7. Germline V lookup: CDR1 SQVTM, CDR2 ANQGSEA. Sequencing was performed on PBMCs. The origin of this receptor is a woman between 45 and 65 years old in good health and CMV-seronegative. V gene TRBV29-1 combines with J gene TRBJ1-2; 8 nucleotides line up with TRBD1. CDR3 loop: CSVDPTGAGGYTF. In DNA form, the CDR3 reads TGCAGCGTTGACCCGACAGGGGCCGGTGGCTACACCTTC.